The rows below give T cell receptor beta chains drawn from one sample of a study of shared clonotypes between healthy human individuals. TCRdb's table, derived via immunoSEQ multiplex PCR, lists solely in-frame clones and lacks some. The sample lists 1.5 million to 2.5 million clones; about 95% were seen once. Sequenced: naive CD8+ T cells sorted from blood. These receptors were collected from a man younger than 35 in good health. CDR3s include the opening cysteine and the closing phenylalanine or tryptophan. The order of the fields is CDR3 length, V gene, J gene, D gene, clone size, CDR3 DNA, CDR3 protein. D genes are given only for firm matches. Size values are once, few and many counts, or a class for expanded clones, and some rows have none.

>13|TRBV5-1|TRBJ1-4|-|-
TGCGCCAGCAGCCCCCCAAACGAAGAAAAACTGTTTTTT
CASSPPNEEKLFF
>15|TRBV7-7|TRBJ2-7|TRBD2|-
TGTGCTAGCAGCCTGCAAGCGGGGGCCTCCTACGAGCAGTACTTC
CASSLQAGASYEQYF
>14|TRBV27|TRBJ1-5|-|-
TGTGCCAGCAGTTTTGGAGGACAGAATCAGCCCCAGCATTTT
CASSFGGQNQPQHF
>14|TRBV5-4|TRBJ2-3|-|once
TGTGCCAGCATGGTGGAGGGGGCTACAGATACGCAGTATTTT
CASMVEGATDTQYF
>13|TRBV5-1|TRBJ2-1|-|-
TGCGCCAGCACCTGGGGAGGCGAGAATGAGCAGTTCTTC
CASTWGGENEQFF
>14|TRBV6-5|TRBJ2-7|TRBD1|-
TGTGCCAGCAGTACGACAGGGGAATCCTACGAGCAGTACTTC
CASSTTGESYEQYF
>14|TRBV27|TRBJ2-3|-|-
TGTGCCAGCAGTTTAGATGCAATCACAGATACGCAGTATTTT
CASSLDAITDTQYF
>14|TRBV9|TRBJ1-2|TRBD1|once
TGTGCCAGCAGCGTAGGAGGGGGCAGCTATGGCTACACCTTC
CASSVGGGSYGYTF
>15|TRBV28|TRBJ1-1|-|-
TGTGCCAGCAGTCCCTCTAGTGTGTGGGACACTGAAGCTTTCTTT
CASSPSSVWDTEAFF
>14|TRBV4-3|TRBJ2-7|TRBD1|-
TGCGCCAGCAGCCAATTTTCAGGGGGCGGCGAGCAGTACTTC
CASSQFSGGGEQYF
>15|TRBV2|TRBJ2-1|TRBD1|-
TGTGCCAGCACAACAGGGGTCGGGGTTCGAGATGAGCAGTTCTTC
CASTTGVGVRDEQFF
>17|TRBV9|TRBJ2-7|TRBD2|-
TGTGCCAGCAGCTCGAATCGAGTAGCGGGGGACTCCTACGAGCAGTACTTC
CASSSNRVAGDSYEQYF
>14|TRBV5-1|TRBJ2-7|-|-
TGCGCCAGCAGCTTGCGGTCAGGTTCCAACGAGCAGTACTTC
CASSLRSGSNEQYF
>13|TRBV2|TRBJ1-5|-|-
TGTGCCAGCAGTGACTCAGATAATCAGCCCCAGCATTTT
CASSDSDNQPQHF
>15|TRBV4-1|TRBJ2-7|TRBD2|-
TGCGCCAGCAGCCAACAAGCGGGAGAAGGCTACGAGCAGTACTTC
CASSQQAGEGYEQYF
>18|TRBV7-6|TRBJ2-3|TRBD2|-
TGTGCCAGCAGCTTAAGGACTAGCGGGAGGCCACTAACAGATACGCAGTATTTT
CASSLRTSGRPLTDTQYF
>12|TRBV30|TRBJ2-7|-|-
TGTGCCTGGATGAGGGACTCCTACGAGCAGTACTTC
CAWMRDSYEQYF
>13|TRBV19|TRBJ1-2|-|few
TGTGCCAGTAGTATGGGGACCGGTTATGGCTACACCTTC
CASSMGTGYGYTF
>14|TRBV2|TRBJ2-2|TRBD1|-
TGTGCCAGCGGACAGGGGGCGAACACCGGGGAGCTGTTTTTT
CASGQGANTGELFF
>13|TRBV5-6|TRBJ2-7|-|-
TGTGCCAGCAGCTTGTGGGGAGGCTACGAGCAGTACTTC
CASSLWGGYEQYF
>15|TRBV28|TRBJ2-3|-|-
TGTGCCAGCAGTTTATTATCCCCTAGCACAGATACGCAGTATTTT
CASSLLSPSTDTQYF
>15|TRBV4-3|TRBJ2-7|-|-
TGCGCCAGCAGCCCCCGGGACTCCAGCTCCTACGAGCAGTACTTC
CASSPRDSSSYEQYF
>15|TRBV7-6|TRBJ1-3|-|-
TGTGCCAGCAGCTTAGGTAGAGTCACCGGAAACACCATATATTTT
CASSLGRVTGNTIYF
>13|TRBV14|TRBJ1-2|-|-
TGTGCCAGCAGCCAAGATCCAAGAAGTGGCTACACCTTC
CASSQDPRSGYTF
>17|TRBV4-1|TRBJ1-3|-|-
TGCGCCAGCAGCCAGGACCCCATGAAATACTCTGGAAACACCATATATTTT
CASSQDPMKYSGNTIYF
>16|TRBV28|TRBJ2-6|TRBD2|-
TGTGCCAGCAGGGGGGAGGGGATAGCTGGGGCCAACGTCCTGACTTTC
CASRGEGIAGANVLTF
>18|TRBV4-1|TRBJ1-2|TRBD1|once
TGCGCCAGCAGCCAAGATTGGGCGGGACAGGGAGTTAAGGATGGCTACACCTTC
CASSQDWAGQGVKDGYTF
>15|TRBV30|TRBJ2-5|TRBD1|-
TGTGCCTGGAGTGTTACAGGGGCCAAAGGGGAGACCCAGTACTTC
CAWSVTGAKGETQYF
>13|TRBV4-1|TRBJ1-1|-|few
TGCGCCAGCAGCCAAGGGGGGGCCGCTGAAGCTTTCTTT
CASSQGGAAEAFF
>14|TRBV4-3|TRBJ2-2|-|-
TGCGCCAGCAGCCAAGTAAGCGTCACCGGGGAGCTGTTTTTT
CASSQVSVTGELFF
>14|TRBV25-1|TRBJ1-6|-|-
TGTGCCAGCAGTGAAATCTCCTATAATTCACCCCTCCACTTT
CASSEISYNSPLHF
>18|TRBV11-2|TRBJ2-5|TRBD2|-
TGTGCCAGCAGCTTAGATAGGAGAGGGCTAGCGGGAGCTGAGACCCAGTACTTC
CASSLDRRGLAGAETQYF
>13|TRBV10-3|TRBJ2-3|-|-
TGTGCCATCAGTGATCGGTTGACAGATACGCAGTATTTT
CAISDRLTDTQYF